Described below is a single T cell receptor (beta chain) sequence and its context. Original analysis: Amplification from reference gene primers served as the basis for estimated nucleated cell counts. The protocol was immunoSEQ multiplex PCR, while the TCRdb copy is restricted to in-frame clones and leaves out a portion. Clone size and the V and J calls come from that table; the DNA yielded D and trimming. The sample has fewer than 250,000 clones, around 90% seen once. This CDR3 region has 13 residues. Trimming left V 5 bases short and J 14 bases short, with 19 bases between. Germline V gene lookup returns CDR1 KGHSH and CDR2 LQKENI. This sample stems from a study of blood T cell repertoires in COVID-19. Overall study: From the United States, Italy and Spain came samples of acute and convalescent COVID-19.

The chain uses TRBV18 and TRBJ1-5; maybe TRBD1 (6 bases). Sample: PBMCs or T cells enriched from blood (not recorded which). This TCR derives from a woman in her twenties or thirties with acute COVID-19. CDR3 residues: CASSERTVDRKHF. CDR3 bases: TGTGCCAGCTCAGAAAGGACAGTCGACCGGAAGCATTTT.